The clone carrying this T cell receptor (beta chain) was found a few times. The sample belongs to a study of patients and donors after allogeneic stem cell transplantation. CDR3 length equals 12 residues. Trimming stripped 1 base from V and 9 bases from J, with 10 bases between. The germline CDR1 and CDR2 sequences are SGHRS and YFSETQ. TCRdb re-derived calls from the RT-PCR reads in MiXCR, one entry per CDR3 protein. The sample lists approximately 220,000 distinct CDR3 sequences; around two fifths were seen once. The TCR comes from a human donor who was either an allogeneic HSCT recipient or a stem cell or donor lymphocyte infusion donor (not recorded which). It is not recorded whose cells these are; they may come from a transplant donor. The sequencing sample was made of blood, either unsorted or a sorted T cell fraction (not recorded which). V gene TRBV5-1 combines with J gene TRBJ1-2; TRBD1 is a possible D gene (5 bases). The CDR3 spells CASSLSGTRYTF. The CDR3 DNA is TGCGCCAGCAGCTTGTCGGGGACCCGCTACACCTTC.